This TCR beta chain came from a study of blood T cells in healthy people across ages. A word on this clonotype: Its antigen is as yet unknown.

With a J-beta primer mix and a sample-barcoded 5' primer, a second PCR ran 7 to 11 cycles. TCRdb used MiXCR to reprocess the 5' RACE reads, holding one entry per CDR3 protein. The table shows 1.4 million or so distinct CDR3 sequences, with about 45% occurring only once. Germline V lookup: CDR1 SGHTA, CDR2 FQGNSA. This CDR3 contains 15 residues. V lost 3 bases and J 2 bases, leaving 14 bases between the germline ends. Study results and limitations: Estimated diversity across one million T cells was deemed an underestimate. Leaving the PBMCs unsorted stopped any conclusive comparison of naive versus antigen-experienced cells.

Sequencing was carried out using blood. This receptor was obtained from a woman aged 18-35 years in good health. The rearrangement joins TRBV7-2 to TRBJ2-7; a weak D match, TRBD2 (6 bases). CDR3 DNA sequence: TGTGCCAGCAGCTTTTCGACTAGGTTCGCCTACGAGCAGTACTTC. It codes for CASSFSTRFAYEQYF.